This T cell receptor beta chain was obtained from a study of response to subunit inactivated influenza vaccine. General observations from the study: Authors suggested each seasonal flu vaccination may recruit only limited numbers of new T cells.

This clonotype has only a few counts. The antigen remains undetermined. Using its own MiXCR run on the RT-PCR reads, TCRdb lists one record per CDR3 protein. The table lists 450,000 to 600,000 distinct CDR3 sequences, roughly 7.9% of them singletons. Germline CDR1 reads SGHRS; CDR2 reads YFSETQ. The length of the CDR3 is 15 residues. The germline V and J ends were trimmed by 1 base and 10 bases, with 15 bases remaining between them. The clonotype originates from a man between 50 and 69 years old who received an inactivated influenza vaccine. The source material was PBMCs from blood, sampled roughly 24 months after vaccination. The chain recombines TRBV5-1 with TRBJ1-6; D possibly corresponds to TRBD1 (6 bases). Here the CDR3 reads CASSLSPGGYSPLHF. CDR3 DNA: TGCGCCAGCAGCTTGTCGCCCGGGGGCTACTCACCCCTCCACTTT.